The rows below give T cell receptor beta chains drawn from one sample of a study of blood T cells in healthy people across ages. In TCRdb, the 5' RACE reads were re-called with MiXCR into one record per CDR3 protein. In the table there are about 1.8 million distinct CDR3 sequences, approximately 50% of which are singletons. The material sequenced was blood. The receptors were sampled from a woman in her forties in good health. Each CDR3 is given with its conserved first and last residue. Each record gives: D gene, J gene, clone size, CDR3 length, V gene, CDR3 DNA, CDR3 protein. The D gene is left open where the match is weak. Clone size is given for some rows only: seen once, a few or many times, or a class if the clone is expanded.

d_call: .
j_call: TRBJ2-3
clone_size: few
cdr3_length: 16
v_call: TRBV9
cdr3_nt: TGTGCCAGCAGCGTTCAACAGGGCGCAGGGGCAGATACGCAGTATTTT
cdr3_aa: CASSVQQGAGADTQYF

d_call: .
j_call: TRBJ2-5
clone_size: .
cdr3_length: 13
v_call: TRBV20-1
cdr3_nt: TGCAGTGCTAGACCCCCGGGCCAGTCGACCCAGTACTTC
cdr3_aa: CSARPPGQSTQYF

d_call: .
j_call: TRBJ1-2
clone_size: .
cdr3_length: 14
v_call: TRBV24-1
cdr3_nt: TGTGCCACCAGTGGGGCAGGGGTGGACTATGGCTACACCTTC
cdr3_aa: CATSGAGVDYGYTF

d_call: .
j_call: TRBJ2-4
clone_size: few
cdr3_length: 15
v_call: TRBV11-2
cdr3_nt: TGTGCCAGCAGCTTAGAAGACAGACCCCAGGACATTCAGTACTTC
cdr3_aa: CASSLEDRPQDIQYF

d_call: .
j_call: TRBJ1-2
clone_size: .
cdr3_length: 15
v_call: TRBV4-2
cdr3_nt: TGTGCCAGCAGCCAAGCCCGCCCGACCCTCTATGGCTACACCTTC
cdr3_aa: CASSQARPTLYGYTF

d_call: TRBD2
j_call: TRBJ2-5
clone_size: few
cdr3_length: 15
v_call: TRBV27
cdr3_nt: TGTGCCAGCAGTACCAGGGCAGGGAGGGTTGAGACCCAGTACTTC
cdr3_aa: CASSTRAGRVETQYF

d_call: .
j_call: TRBJ2-5
clone_size: .
cdr3_length: 13
v_call: TRBV29-1
cdr3_nt: TGCAGCGGTGGACGGCCCAACCAAGAGACCCAGTACTTC
cdr3_aa: CSGGRPNQETQYF

d_call: TRBD1
j_call: TRBJ2-1
clone_size: few
cdr3_length: 14
v_call: TRBV4-2
cdr3_nt: TGTGCCAGCAGATCCACTACAGGGGCCTATGAGCAGTTCTTC
cdr3_aa: CASRSTTGAYEQFF

d_call: .
j_call: TRBJ1-2
clone_size: .
cdr3_length: 13
v_call: TRBV12-3/TRBV12-4
cdr3_nt: TGTGCCAGCAGTTTTACAAGCATCCGAGGCTACATCTTC
cdr3_aa: CASSFTSIRGYIF

d_call: .
j_call: TRBJ2-7
clone_size: .
cdr3_length: 14
v_call: TRBV4-1
cdr3_nt: TGCGCCAGCAGCCAAGGGGCCAGGGCTGGCGAGCAGTACTTC
cdr3_aa: CASSQGARAGEQYF

d_call: .
j_call: TRBJ2-1
clone_size: .
cdr3_length: 15
v_call: TRBV7-8
cdr3_nt: TGTGCCAGCAGCTTAGGTCGGTGGCAGGGCTATGAGCAGTTCTTC
cdr3_aa: CASSLGRWQGYEQFF

d_call: .
j_call: TRBJ2-1
clone_size: .
cdr3_length: 12
v_call: TRBV11-2
cdr3_nt: TGTGCCAGCAGCTGGGTTATCAATGAGCAGTTCTTC
cdr3_aa: CASSWVINEQFF

d_call: .
j_call: TRBJ1-6
clone_size: .
cdr3_length: 14
v_call: TRBV3-1
cdr3_nt: TGTGCCAGCAGCGACCTCAGGGGTAATTCACCCCTCCACTTT
cdr3_aa: CASSDLRGNSPLHF

d_call: .
j_call: TRBJ2-1
clone_size: .
cdr3_length: 16
v_call: TRBV20-1
cdr3_nt: TGCAGTGCTACTTGGCAGGGGAAGAGCTCCTACAATGAGCAGTTCTTC
cdr3_aa: CSATWQGKSSYNEQFF

d_call: .
j_call: TRBJ2-7
clone_size: .
cdr3_length: 13
v_call: TRBV20-1
cdr3_nt: TGCAGTGCTGCCCTCGGGGTTCCGGACGAGCAGTACTTC
cdr3_aa: CSAALGVPDEQYF

d_call: TRBD1
j_call: TRBJ2-4
clone_size: many
cdr3_length: 14
v_call: TRBV27
cdr3_nt: TGTGCCAGCACTCAGGTTCCGGGACAGGGGGATCAGTACTTC
cdr3_aa: CASTQVPGQGDQYF

d_call: TRBD1
j_call: TRBJ1-2
clone_size: few
cdr3_length: 11
v_call: TRBV27
cdr3_nt: TGTGCCAGCGGCAGGGGGCGGGGCTACACCTTC
cdr3_aa: CASGRGRGYTF

d_call: .
j_call: TRBJ2-5
clone_size: .
cdr3_length: 16
v_call: TRBV20-1
cdr3_nt: TGCAGTGCGTTGAGTCCGGGACCGAGGACGGGAGAGACCCAGTACTTC
cdr3_aa: CSALSPGPRTGETQYF

d_call: .
j_call: TRBJ2-1
clone_size: many
cdr3_length: 15
v_call: TRBV28
cdr3_nt: TGTGCCAGCAGTGCCCCCGGGACGGTTTACAATGAGCAGTTCTTC
cdr3_aa: CASSAPGTVYNEQFF

d_call: .
j_call: TRBJ2-7
clone_size: .
cdr3_length: 15
v_call: TRBV27
cdr3_nt: TGTGCCAGCAGTCATAATCCCCAGAGCTCCTACGAGCAGTACTTC
cdr3_aa: CASSHNPQSSYEQYF

d_call: TRBD1
j_call: TRBJ2-3
clone_size: .
cdr3_length: 15
v_call: TRBV25-1
cdr3_nt: TGTGCCAGCAGTGTCACGGGACAGGGGGCAGATACGCAGTATTTT
cdr3_aa: CASSVTGQGADTQYF

d_call: .
j_call: TRBJ2-3
clone_size: .
cdr3_length: 15
v_call: TRBV6-2/TRBV6-3
cdr3_nt: TGTGCCAGCAGTCAAACAGGGTTTAGAACAGATACGCAGTATTTT
cdr3_aa: CASSQTGFRTDTQYF

d_call: TRBD1
j_call: TRBJ1-1
clone_size: .
cdr3_length: 16
v_call: TRBV3-1
cdr3_nt: TGTGCCAGCAGCCTTTTGGGACAGGGGTCGGTCACTGAAGCTTTCTTT
cdr3_aa: CASSLLGQGSVTEAFF

d_call: .
j_call: TRBJ2-5
clone_size: few
cdr3_length: 15
v_call: TRBV7-2
cdr3_nt: TGTGCCAGCAGCTTATACCAGGGCAGTCAAGAGACCCAGTACTTC
cdr3_aa: CASSLYQGSQETQYF

d_call: TRBD2
j_call: TRBJ2-1
clone_size: .
cdr3_length: 20
v_call: TRBV20-1
cdr3_nt: TGCAGTGCTAGAGACGGGACTAGCGGGGCGCTTCTACACTCCTACAATGAGCAGTTCTTC
cdr3_aa: CSARDGTSGALLHSYNEQFF

d_call: .
j_call: TRBJ2-5
clone_size: few
cdr3_length: 14
v_call: TRBV2
cdr3_nt: TGTGCCAGCAGGCCGACAGGCCTCGGAGAGACCCAGTACTTC
cdr3_aa: CASRPTGLGETQYF

d_call: TRBD2
j_call: TRBJ2-3
clone_size: few
cdr3_length: 17
v_call: TRBV12-3/TRBV12-4
cdr3_nt: TGTGCCAGCAGTTTATCGGGGGGGTCATACAGCACAGATACGCAGTATTTT
cdr3_aa: CASSLSGGSYSTDTQYF

d_call: .
j_call: TRBJ2-2
clone_size: .
cdr3_length: 14
v_call: TRBV4-1
cdr3_nt: TGCGCCAGCAGCCGTTCCGAGGACACCGGGGAGCTGTTTTTT
cdr3_aa: CASSRSEDTGELFF

d_call: .
j_call: TRBJ2-7
clone_size: .
cdr3_length: 13
v_call: TRBV7-9
cdr3_nt: TGTGCCAGCAGAGCTGGGACCGCTCACGAGCAGTACTTC
cdr3_aa: CASRAGTAHEQYF

d_call: .
j_call: TRBJ2-5
clone_size: .
cdr3_length: 14
v_call: TRBV7-7
cdr3_nt: TGTGCTAGCAGCTTAGTACGCCTCGGGGAGACCCAGTACTTC
cdr3_aa: CASSLVRLGETQYF

d_call: .
j_call: TRBJ2-7
clone_size: few
cdr3_length: 14
v_call: TRBV24-1
cdr3_nt: TGTGCCACCAGTGAGGGACGAAGGTTGGGCGAGCAGTACTTC
cdr3_aa: CATSEGRRLGEQYF

d_call: .
j_call: TRBJ1-1
clone_size: .
cdr3_length: 15
v_call: TRBV15
cdr3_nt: TGTGCCACCAGCAGTGACAGAAGGGGAGACACTGAAGCTTTCTTT
cdr3_aa: CATSSDRRGDTEAFF

d_call: .
j_call: TRBJ1-1
clone_size: .
cdr3_length: 15
v_call: TRBV4-2
cdr3_nt: TGTGCCAGCAGCCAGCTACAAGGCGTGAACACTGAAGCTTTCTTT
cdr3_aa: CASSQLQGVNTEAFF

d_call: TRBD1
j_call: TRBJ2-5
clone_size: .
cdr3_length: 16
v_call: TRBV2
cdr3_nt: TGTGCCAGCAGTGCCAACCCAGGGGGAGAGCAAGAGACCCAGTACTTC
cdr3_aa: CASSANPGGEQETQYF

d_call: .
j_call: TRBJ2-3
clone_size: .
cdr3_length: 16
v_call: TRBV4-3
cdr3_nt: TGCGCCAGCAGCCAATATCTTGCTGATTACACAGATACGCAGTATTTT
cdr3_aa: CASSQYLADYTDTQYF

d_call: TRBD1
j_call: TRBJ2-5
clone_size: .
cdr3_length: 15
v_call: TRBV27
cdr3_nt: TGTGCCAGCAGCCGGGACAGGGGGATTGGAGAGACCCAGTACTTC
cdr3_aa: CASSRDRGIGETQYF

d_call: .
j_call: TRBJ1-1
clone_size: once
cdr3_length: 14
v_call: TRBV10-3
cdr3_nt: TGTGCCATCAGTGAGTTCGTGGGAAACACTGAAGCTTTCTTT
cdr3_aa: CAISEFVGNTEAFF

d_call: TRBD1
j_call: TRBJ1-2
clone_size: .
cdr3_length: 15
v_call: TRBV20-1
cdr3_nt: TGCAGTGCCGACGGACAGGACCTCGCTAACTATGGCTACACCTTC
cdr3_aa: CSADGQDLANYGYTF

d_call: .
j_call: TRBJ2-7
clone_size: few
cdr3_length: 15
v_call: TRBV5-6
cdr3_nt: TGTGCCAGCAGCTCCTTCGATGGCCATGCCTACGAGCAGTACTTC
cdr3_aa: CASSSFDGHAYEQYF

d_call: TRBD1
j_call: TRBJ2-1
clone_size: few
cdr3_length: 14
v_call: TRBV5-6
cdr3_nt: TGTGCCAGCAAACCGGGACAGACCCACAATGAGCAGTTCTTC
cdr3_aa: CASKPGQTHNEQFF

d_call: .
j_call: TRBJ2-5
clone_size: few
cdr3_length: 12
v_call: TRBV5-1
cdr3_nt: TGCGCCAGCACCATCGATCAAGAGACCCAGTACTTC
cdr3_aa: CASTIDQETQYF

d_call: TRBD1
j_call: TRBJ2-3
clone_size: few
cdr3_length: 15
v_call: TRBV13
cdr3_nt: TGTGCCAGCAGCTTAAGAGGACAGGCACGAGATACGCAGTATTTT
cdr3_aa: CASSLRGQARDTQYF

d_call: .
j_call: TRBJ2-3
clone_size: few
cdr3_length: 15
v_call: TRBV6-5
cdr3_nt: TGTGCCAGCAGTTACGGTTCGGGGGTGACAGATACGCAGTATTTT
cdr3_aa: CASSYGSGVTDTQYF

d_call: .
j_call: TRBJ1-2
clone_size: .
cdr3_length: 12
v_call: TRBV29-1
cdr3_nt: TGCAGCTTCCAATGGGCTGGCTATGGCTACACCTTC
cdr3_aa: CSFQWAGYGYTF

d_call: .
j_call: TRBJ2-1
clone_size: .
cdr3_length: 14
v_call: TRBV4-3
cdr3_nt: TGCGCCAGCAGCCAAGACCCTAGCTACAATGAGCAGTTCTTC
cdr3_aa: CASSQDPSYNEQFF

d_call: TRBD2
j_call: TRBJ2-3
clone_size: once
cdr3_length: 16
v_call: TRBV3-1
cdr3_nt: TGTGCCAGCAGCCCACGGGCACTAGCGGGGCCAGATACGCAGTATTTT
cdr3_aa: CASSPRALAGPDTQYF

d_call: .
j_call: TRBJ2-1
clone_size: .
cdr3_length: 14
v_call: TRBV27
cdr3_nt: TGTGCCAGCACCAGGGGCTCCGGCTACAATGAGCAGTTCTTC
cdr3_aa: CASTRGSGYNEQFF

d_call: .
j_call: TRBJ2-1
clone_size: few
cdr3_length: 14
v_call: TRBV5-1
cdr3_nt: TGCGCCAGCTTTCCCGGAAGCTCCTACAATGAGCAGTTCTTC
cdr3_aa: CASFPGSSYNEQFF

d_call: TRBD2
j_call: TRBJ2-5
clone_size: .
cdr3_length: 16
v_call: TRBV4-3
cdr3_nt: TGCGCCAGCAGCCAAGATTGGCGGGGGGCCAACAATGAGCAGTACTTC
cdr3_aa: CASSQDWRGANNEQYF

d_call: .
j_call: TRBJ1-6
clone_size: .
cdr3_length: 14
v_call: TRBV25-1
cdr3_nt: TGTGCCAGCAGTGAAAACCCCCAGAATTCACCCCTCCACTTT
cdr3_aa: CASSENPQNSPLHF

d_call: TRBD1
j_call: TRBJ2-5
clone_size: .
cdr3_length: 13
v_call: TRBV5-6
cdr3_nt: TGTGCCAGCAGCACGGACAGGGCGGAGACCCAGTACTTC
cdr3_aa: CASSTDRAETQYF

d_call: .
j_call: TRBJ2-1
clone_size: .
cdr3_length: 14
v_call: TRBV29-1
cdr3_nt: TGCAGCGTTTTTCACTTCGACGCGCACAATGAGCAGTTCTTC
cdr3_aa: CSVFHFDAHNEQFF